This paragraph covers one T cell receptor beta chain sequence. The data derive from a study of blood T cell repertoires in COVID-19. Overall study: The analysed material was cDNA or gDNA that came from T cells, B-cell-depleted T cells, or PBMCs.

This CDR3 comprises 13 residues. The V gene's germline CDR1 is SGHTA and CDR2 FQGTGA. Trimming stripped 2 bases from V and 5 bases from J, with 7 bases between. Clones were read by immunoSEQ multiplex PCR, and TCRdb kept only the in-frame ones, dropping some. The sample contains more than 150,000 clones, roughly three quarters of which appear only once. This sequence joins TRBV7-3 and TRBJ2-1; no reliable D call. The receptor comes from a man in his fifties or sixties with active or convalescent COVID-19. The specimen sequenced was peripheral blood. CDR3 in amino acids: CASSLGAHNEQFF. DNA of the CDR3: TGTGCCAGCAGCTTAGGAGCTCACAATGAGCAGTTCTTC. Together with reference TRBV7-3 and TRBJ2-1, the CDR3 gives the full variable domain: GAGVSQTPSNKVTEKGKYVELRCDPISGHTALYWYRQSLGQGPEFLIYFQGTGAADDSGLPNDRFFAVRPEGSVSTLKIQRTERGDSAVYLCASSLGAHNEQFFGPGTRLTVL.